The clone carrying this T cell receptor beta chain was seen repeatedly, ten times or more. Antigen unknown. This entry comes from a study of identical twins. Study-level findings and limits: The study based its conclusions on cross-sectional statistical analysis and did not follow the same donors. Models predicted too little out-of-frame TCR alpha sharing in monozygotic twins.

Each CDR3 protein gets one entry after TCRdb re-called the 5' RACE reads with MiXCR. The sample includes approximately 220,000 distinct CDR3 sequences, 6% to 8.5% of them seen just once. The CDR3 is 15 residues long. Germline lookup yields CDR1 MNHNS and CDR2 SASEGT. Germline trimming cut 6 bases from V and 2 bases from J; bases unmatched to any gene: 6. The data were also submitted as part of a second study, on yellow fever vaccine responses in identical twins.

The V call is TRBV6-1, the J call TRBJ2-3, with 9 bases identical to TRBD2. Material for sequencing was CD8+ T cells sorted from blood. This receptor was obtained from a woman between 18 and 29 years old in good health. CDR3 protein: CASSKSGGITDTQYF. CDR3 DNA sequence: TGTGCCAGCAGCAAAAGCGGGGGGATCACAGATACGCAGTATTTT.